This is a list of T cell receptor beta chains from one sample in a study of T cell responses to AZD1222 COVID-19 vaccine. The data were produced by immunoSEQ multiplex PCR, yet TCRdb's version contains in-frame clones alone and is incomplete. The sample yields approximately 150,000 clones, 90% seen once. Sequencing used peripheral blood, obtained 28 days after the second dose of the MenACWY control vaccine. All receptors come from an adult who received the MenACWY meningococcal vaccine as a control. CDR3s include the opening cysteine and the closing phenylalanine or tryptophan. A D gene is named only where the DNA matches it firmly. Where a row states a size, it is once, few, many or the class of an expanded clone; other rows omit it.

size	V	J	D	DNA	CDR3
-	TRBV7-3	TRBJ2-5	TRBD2	TGTGCCAGCAGCCCGGGAGGGCCGTGGGAGACCCAGTACTTC	CASSPGGPWETQYF
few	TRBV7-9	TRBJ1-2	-	TGTGCCAGCAGCTTTCTGTCAGGGCCCGGCTACACCTTC	CASSFLSGPGYTF
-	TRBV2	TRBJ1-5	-	TGTGCCAGCAGTGAAAGTTCCCGAGGGCAGTTCAATCAGCCCCAGCATTTT	CASSESSRGQFNQPQHF
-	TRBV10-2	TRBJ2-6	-	TGCGCCAGCAGTGAGTTACCTCCGGGACCGAGGTCTGGGGCCAACGTCCTGACTTTC	CASSELPPGPRSGANVLTF
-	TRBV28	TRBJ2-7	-	TGTGCCAGCACTGGTCCCGGGACATACTACGAGCAGTACTTC	CASTGPGTYYEQYF
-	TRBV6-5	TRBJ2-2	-	TGTGCCACCTCAAGGTGGCCCCCGAACACCGGGGAGCTGTTTTTT	CATSRWPPNTGELFF
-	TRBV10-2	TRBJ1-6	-	TGCGCCAGCAGTGAGCCCGACGGGCCCCTCCACTTT	CASSEPDGPLHF
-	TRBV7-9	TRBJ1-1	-	TGTGCCAGCAGCTTAAGACAAGTCGAACTGAACACTGAAGCTTTCTTT	CASSLRQVELNTEAFF
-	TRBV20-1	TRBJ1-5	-	TGCAGTGCTTCCTATAGGGAGAAGCAGCATTTT	CSASYREKQHF
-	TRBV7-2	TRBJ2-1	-	TGTGCCAGCAGCGACGCGGGCTCCTACAATGAGCAGTTCTTC	CASSDAGSYNEQFF
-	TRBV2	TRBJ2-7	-	TGTGCCAGCAGTACAACCGAACAGGGATGGAGCTACGAGCAGTACTTC	CASSTTEQGWSYEQYF
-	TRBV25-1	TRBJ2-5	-	TGTGCCAGCAGTGCCGGGGGGCTAGCGGCACAAGAGACCCAGTACTTC	CASSAGGLAAQETQYF
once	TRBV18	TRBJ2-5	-	TGTGCCAGCTCACCCCGACAGGTCGGCCAAGAGACCCAGTACTTC	CASSPRQVGQETQYF
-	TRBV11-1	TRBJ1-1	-	TGTGCCAGCAGCTTAGGAGGGGGGATGGACACTGAAGCTTTCTTT	CASSLGGGMDTEAFF
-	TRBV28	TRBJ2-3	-	TGTGCCAGCAGTTTACAGGCTTACAACACAGATACGCAGTATTTT	CASSLQAYNTDTQYF
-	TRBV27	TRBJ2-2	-	TGTGCCAGCAGTCCCTTTAGCACCGGGGAGCTGTTTTTT	CASSPFSTGELFF
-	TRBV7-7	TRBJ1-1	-	TGTGCCAGCAGCTTAGCGCAGGACACTGAAGCTTTCTTT	CASSLAQDTEAFF
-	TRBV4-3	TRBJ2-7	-	TGCGCCAGCAGCCAAGAGCGGTCCTACGAGCAGTACTTC	CASSQERSYEQYF
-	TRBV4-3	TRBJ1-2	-	TGCGCCAGCAGCCAAGACAGAGGGATTCGAGAGGGCTACACCTTC	CASSQDRGIREGYTF
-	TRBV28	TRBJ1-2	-	TGTGCCAGCAGTATCTTAAATTATGGCTACACCTTC	CASSILNYGYTF
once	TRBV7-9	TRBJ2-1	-	TGTGCCAGCAGCCATTTAGGGTCTGGTGAGCAGTTCTTC	CASSHLGSGEQFF
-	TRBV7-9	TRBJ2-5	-	TGTGCCAGCAGCCCATTTGGTACGGAGACCCAGTACTTC	CASSPFGTETQYF
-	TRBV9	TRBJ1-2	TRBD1	TGTGCCAGCAGCGAGTCCTCGGGACAGGGGAACGGCTACACCTTC	CASSESSGQGNGYTF
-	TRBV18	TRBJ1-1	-	TGTGCCAGCTCACCTTTACAGAACTTAAACACTGAAGCTTTCTTT	CASSPLQNLNTEAFF
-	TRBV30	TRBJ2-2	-	TGTGCCTGGAGTGGCGAGTTTGGGGCCGGGGAGCTGTTTTTT	CAWSGEFGAGELFF
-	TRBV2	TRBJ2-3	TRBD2	TGTGCCAGCAGGGTAGCGGGAGGACCAGATACGCAGTATTTT	CASRVAGGPDTQYF
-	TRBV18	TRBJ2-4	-	TGTGCCAGCTCACCACCGGGACTAGCCAAAAACATTCAGTACTTC	CASSPPGLAKNIQYF
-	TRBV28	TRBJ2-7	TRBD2	TGTGCCAGCAGTTTCCAGTTGGGACTAGCGGGAGTGGACGAGCAGTACTTC	CASSFQLGLAGVDEQYF
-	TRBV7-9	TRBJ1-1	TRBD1	TGTGCCAGCAGCCTCGGACAGGGGGCGGATAAAGCTTTCTTT	CASSLGQGADKAFF
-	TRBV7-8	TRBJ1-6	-	TGTGCCAGCAGCTTAGTAGCGGGTTCCTATAATTCACCCCTCCACTTT	CASSLVAGSYNSPLHF
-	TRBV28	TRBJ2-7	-	TGTGCCAGCAGCCCACACTCCTCTATAGAGCAGTACTTC	CASSPHSSIEQYF
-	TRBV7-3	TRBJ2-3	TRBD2	TGTGCCAGCAGCTTAACTACGGCTAGCGGAGGAGGTACGCAGTATTTT	CASSLTTASGGGTQYF
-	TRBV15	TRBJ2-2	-	TGTGCCACCAGCGAGAAACCGGGGCCCGCCACCGGGGAGCTGTTTTTT	CATSEKPGPATGELFF